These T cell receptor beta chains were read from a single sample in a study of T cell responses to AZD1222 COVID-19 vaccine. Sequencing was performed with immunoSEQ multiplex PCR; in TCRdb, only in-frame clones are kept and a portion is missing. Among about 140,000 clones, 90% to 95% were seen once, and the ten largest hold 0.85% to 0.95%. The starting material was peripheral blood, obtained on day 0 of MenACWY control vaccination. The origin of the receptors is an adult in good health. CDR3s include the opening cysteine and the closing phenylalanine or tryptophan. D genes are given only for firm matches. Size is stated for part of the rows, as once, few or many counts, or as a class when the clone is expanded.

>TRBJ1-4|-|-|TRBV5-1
CASSYGQPNEKLFF
TGCGCCAGCAGCTATGGACAGCCTAATGAAAAACTGTTTTTT
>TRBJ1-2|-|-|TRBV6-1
CASSERGFYGYTF
TGTGCCAGCAGTGAGCGGGGTTTCTATGGCTACACCTTC
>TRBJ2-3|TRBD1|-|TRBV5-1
CASSPGQGKVGDTQYF
TGCGCCAGCAGCCCGGGACAGGGAAAGGTTGGAGATACGCAGTATTTT
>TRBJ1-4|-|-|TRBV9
CASTPTGLNEKLFF
TGTGCCAGCACCCCGACGGGGCTTAATGAAAAACTGTTTTTT
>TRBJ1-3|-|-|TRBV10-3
CAISESGGAGNTIYF
TGTGCCATCAGTGAGTCTGGAGGGGCTGGAAACACCATATATTTT
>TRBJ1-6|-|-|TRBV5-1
CASSLTEYNSPLHF
TGCGCCAGCAGCTTGACGGAGTATAATTCACCCCTCCACTTT
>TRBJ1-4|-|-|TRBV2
CASSVDRESEKLFF
TGTGCCAGCAGTGTAGATAGGGAGAGTGAAAAACTGTTTTTT
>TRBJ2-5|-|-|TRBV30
CAWSAPRRGQETQYF
TGTGCCTGGAGTGCGCCTAGGCGGGGTCAAGAGACCCAGTACTTC
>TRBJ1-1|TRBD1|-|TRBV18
CASSQTGADTEAFF
TGTGCCAGCTCCCAAACAGGGGCGGACACTGAAGCTTTCTTT
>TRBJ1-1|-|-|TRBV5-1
CASSLAGQPNTEAFF
TGCGCCAGCAGCTTGGCCGGACAGCCGAACACTGAAGCTTTCTTT
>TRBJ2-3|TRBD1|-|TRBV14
CASSQSGQGPTDTQYF
TGTGCCAGCAGCCAATCGGGACAGGGCCCCACAGATACGCAGTATTTT
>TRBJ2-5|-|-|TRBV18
CASSLIEGVGETQYF
TGTGCCAGCTCACTCATAGAGGGTGTTGGCGAGACCCAGTACTTC
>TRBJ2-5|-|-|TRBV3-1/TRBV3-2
CASSLAEETQYF
TGTGCCAGCAGCCTAGCGGAAGAGACCCAGTACTTC
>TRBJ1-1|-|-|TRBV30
CAWQSMGSLTEAFF
TGTGCCTGGCAATCAATGGGCAGTCTCACTGAAGCTTTCTTT
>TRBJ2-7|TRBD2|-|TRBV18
CASSPGLAALYEQYF
TGTGCCAGCTCACCGGGACTAGCGGCTTTGTACGAGCAGTACTTC
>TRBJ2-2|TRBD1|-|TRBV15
CATKTGQGFGELFF
TGTGCCACCAAGACGGGACAGGGGTTCGGGGAGCTGTTTTTT
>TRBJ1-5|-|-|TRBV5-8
CASSLGPLRLQPQHF
TGTGCCAGCAGCTTGGGACCCCTGCGGTTACAGCCCCAGCATTTT
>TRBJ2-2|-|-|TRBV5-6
CASSFVSGVFTGELFF
TGTGCCAGCAGCTTTGTTTCGGGAGTCTTTACCGGGGAGCTGTTTTTT
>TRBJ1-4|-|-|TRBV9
CASSPEGRGNEKLFF
TGTGCCAGCAGCCCAGAAGGTAGGGGGAATGAAAAACTGTTTTTT
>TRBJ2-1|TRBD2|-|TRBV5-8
CASSQGLAGVEQFF
TGTGCCAGCAGCCAGGGACTAGCGGGGGTTGAGCAGTTCTTC
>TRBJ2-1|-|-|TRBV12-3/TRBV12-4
CASSFGGSDEQFF
TGTGCCAGCAGTTTCGGCGGGTCGGATGAGCAGTTCTTC
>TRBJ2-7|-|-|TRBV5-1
CASSASEGWSSYEQYF
TGCGCCAGCAGCGCAAGCGAGGGCTGGAGCTCCTACGAGCAGTACTTC
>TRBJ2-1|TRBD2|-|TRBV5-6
CASSLATSGGANEQFF
TGTGCCAGCAGCTTGGCCACTAGCGGGGGGGCGAATGAGCAGTTCTTC
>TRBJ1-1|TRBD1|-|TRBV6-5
CASRDRGVWNTEAFF
TGTGCCAGCAGGGACAGGGGGGTCTGGAACACTGAAGCTTTCTTT
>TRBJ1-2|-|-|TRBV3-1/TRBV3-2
CASSQKVFANYGYTF
TGTGCCAGCAGCCAAAAGGTGTTCGCTAACTATGGCTACACCTTC
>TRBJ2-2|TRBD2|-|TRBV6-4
CASRPYGGAPGELFF
TGTGCCAGCAGACCCTACGGGGGGGCCCCCGGGGAGCTGTTTTTT
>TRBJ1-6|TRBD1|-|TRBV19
CASSKDRGFDSPLHF
TGTGCCAGTAGTAAGGACAGGGGTTTTGATTCACCCCTCCACTTT
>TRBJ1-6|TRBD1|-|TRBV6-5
CASSTDRGGSPLHF
TGTGCCAGCAGTACCGACAGGGGCGGTTCACCCCTCCACTTT
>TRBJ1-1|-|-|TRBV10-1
CASSERAREAFF
TGCGCCAGCAGTGAGAGGGCTCGTGAAGCTTTCTTT
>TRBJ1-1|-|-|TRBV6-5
CASSYVGWDMNTEAFF
TGTGCCAGCAGTTACGTGGGCTGGGATATGAACACTGAAGCTTTCTTT
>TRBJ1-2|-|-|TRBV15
CATTPDRNYGYTF
TGTGCCACCACCCCGGACAGAAACTATGGCTACACCTTC
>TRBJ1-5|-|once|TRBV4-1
CASSPPGRLGRQPQHF
TGCGCCAGCAGCCCCCCCGGGAGGTTAGGAAGGCAGCCCCAGCATTTT
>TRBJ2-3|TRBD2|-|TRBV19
CASKTSGGALNTQYF
TGTGCCAGTAAAACTAGCGGGGGGGCTTTAAATACGCAGTATTTT
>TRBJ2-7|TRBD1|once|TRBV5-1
CASSPGTGRSYEQYF
TGCGCCAGCAGCCCGGGGACAGGACGCTCCTACGAGCAGTACTTC
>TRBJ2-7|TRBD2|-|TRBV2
CASSISGSYEQYF
TGTGCCAGTTCGATTAGCGGGAGTTACGAGCAGTACTTC
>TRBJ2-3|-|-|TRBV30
CAWSNSDTQYF
TGTGCCTGGAGTAATTCTGATACGCAGTATTTT
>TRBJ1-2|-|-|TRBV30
CAWRSMGNYGYTF
TGTGCCTGGAGGTCGATGGGAAACTATGGCTACACCTTC
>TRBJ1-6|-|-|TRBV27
CASSFLNSPLHF
TGTGCCAGCAGTTTTTTGAATTCACCCCTCCACTTT
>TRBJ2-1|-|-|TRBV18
CASSNSLRYNEQFF
TGTGCCAGCTCAAACTCCCTCCGCTACAATGAGCAGTTCTTC